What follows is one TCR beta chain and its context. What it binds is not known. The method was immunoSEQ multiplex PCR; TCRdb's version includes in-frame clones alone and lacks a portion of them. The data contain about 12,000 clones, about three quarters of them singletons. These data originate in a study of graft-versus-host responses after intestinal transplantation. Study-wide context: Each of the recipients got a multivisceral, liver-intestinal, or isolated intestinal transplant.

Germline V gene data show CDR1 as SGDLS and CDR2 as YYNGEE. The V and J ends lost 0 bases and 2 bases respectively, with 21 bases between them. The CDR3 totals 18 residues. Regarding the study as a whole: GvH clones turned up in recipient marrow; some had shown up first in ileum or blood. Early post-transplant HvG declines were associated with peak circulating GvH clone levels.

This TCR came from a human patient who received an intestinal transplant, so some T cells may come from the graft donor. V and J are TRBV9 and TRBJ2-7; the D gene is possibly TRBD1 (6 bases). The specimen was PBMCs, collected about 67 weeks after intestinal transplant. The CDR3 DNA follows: TGTGCCAGCAGCGTAGAGCCCCCGGGACACGGGTCCACCTACGAGCAGTACTTC. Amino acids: CASSVEPPGHGSTYEQYF.